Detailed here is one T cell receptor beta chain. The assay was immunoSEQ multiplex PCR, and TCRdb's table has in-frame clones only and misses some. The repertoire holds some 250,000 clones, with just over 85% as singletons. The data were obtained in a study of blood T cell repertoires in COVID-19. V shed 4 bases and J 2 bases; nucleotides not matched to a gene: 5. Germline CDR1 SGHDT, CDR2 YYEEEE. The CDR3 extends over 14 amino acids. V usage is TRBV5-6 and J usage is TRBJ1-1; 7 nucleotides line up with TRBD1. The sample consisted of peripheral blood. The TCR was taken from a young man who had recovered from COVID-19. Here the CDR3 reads CASSHRQGNTEAFF. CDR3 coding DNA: TGTGCCAGCAGCCACCGACAGGGAAACACTGAAGCTTTCTTT.